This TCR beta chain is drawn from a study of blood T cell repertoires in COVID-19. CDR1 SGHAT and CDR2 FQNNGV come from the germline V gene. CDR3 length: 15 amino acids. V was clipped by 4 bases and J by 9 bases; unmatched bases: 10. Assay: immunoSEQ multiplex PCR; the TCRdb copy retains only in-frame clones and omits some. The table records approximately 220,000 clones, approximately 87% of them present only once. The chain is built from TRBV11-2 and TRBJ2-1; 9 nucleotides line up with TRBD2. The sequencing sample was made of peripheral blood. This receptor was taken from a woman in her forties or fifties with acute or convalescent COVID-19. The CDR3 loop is CASSSGGSGRSEQFF. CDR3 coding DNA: TGTGCCAGCAGCTCCGGTGGTAGCGGGAGATCTGAGCAGTTCTTC.